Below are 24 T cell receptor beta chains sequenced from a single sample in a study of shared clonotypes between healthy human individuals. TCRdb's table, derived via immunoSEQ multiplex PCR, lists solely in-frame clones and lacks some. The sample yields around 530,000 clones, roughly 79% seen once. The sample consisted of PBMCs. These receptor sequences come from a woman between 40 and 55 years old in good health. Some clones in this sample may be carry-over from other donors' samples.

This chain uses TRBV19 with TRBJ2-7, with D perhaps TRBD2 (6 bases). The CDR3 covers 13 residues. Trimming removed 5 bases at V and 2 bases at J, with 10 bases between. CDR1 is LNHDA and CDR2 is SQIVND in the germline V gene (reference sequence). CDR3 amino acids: CASSPEGPYEQYF. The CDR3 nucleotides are TGTGCCAGTAGTCCGGAGGGTCCCTACGAGCAGTACTTC.

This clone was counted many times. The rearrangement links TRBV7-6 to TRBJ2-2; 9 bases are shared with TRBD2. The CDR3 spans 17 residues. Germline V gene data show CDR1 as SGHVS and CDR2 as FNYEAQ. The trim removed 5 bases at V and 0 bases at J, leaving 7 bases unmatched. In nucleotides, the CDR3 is TGTGCCAGCAGCCTTCTACTAGCGGGTCCGAACACCGGGGAGCTGTTTTTT. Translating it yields CASSLLLAGPNTGELFF.

CDR3 bases: TGTGCCTGGACTGGCGGCAGGCGTGAAAAACTGTTTTTT. Translation gives CAWTGGRREKLFF. V is TRBV30 and J is TRBJ1-4; D unclear. CDR3 length equals 13 residues. Germline-derived CDR1 and CDR2 are GTSNPN and SVGIG (reference sequence). Trimming took off 4 bases at V and 7 bases at J, with 13 bases between the two ends.

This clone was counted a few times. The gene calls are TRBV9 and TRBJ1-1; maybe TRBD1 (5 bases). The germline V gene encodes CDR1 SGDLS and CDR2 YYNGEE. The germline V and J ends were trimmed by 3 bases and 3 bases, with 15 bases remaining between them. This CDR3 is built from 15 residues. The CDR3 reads CASSGGGVRDTEAFF. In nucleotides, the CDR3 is TGTGCCAGCAGCGGAGGTGGGGTCAGGGACACTGAAGCTTTCTTT.

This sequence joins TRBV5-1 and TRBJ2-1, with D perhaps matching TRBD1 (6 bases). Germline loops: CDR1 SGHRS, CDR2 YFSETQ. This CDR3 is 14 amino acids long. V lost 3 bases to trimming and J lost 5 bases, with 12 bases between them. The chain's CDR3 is CASSSQRQDNEQFF. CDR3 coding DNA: TGCGCCAGCAGCTCGCAGCGACAGGACAATGAGCAGTTCTTC. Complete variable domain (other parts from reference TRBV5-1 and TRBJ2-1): KAGVTQTPRYLIKTRGQQVTLSCSPISGHRSVSWYQQTPGQGLQFLFEYFSETQRNKGNFPGRFSGRQFSNSRSEMNVSTLELGDSALYLCASSSQRQDNEQFFGPGTRLTVL.

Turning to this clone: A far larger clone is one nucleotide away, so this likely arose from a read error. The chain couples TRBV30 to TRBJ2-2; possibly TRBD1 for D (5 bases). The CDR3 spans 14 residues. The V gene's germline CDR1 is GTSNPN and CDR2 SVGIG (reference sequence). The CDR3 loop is CARSRGYGTGELFF. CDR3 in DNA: TGTGCCCGGAGTAGGGGATATGGGACCGGGGAGCTGTTTTTT.

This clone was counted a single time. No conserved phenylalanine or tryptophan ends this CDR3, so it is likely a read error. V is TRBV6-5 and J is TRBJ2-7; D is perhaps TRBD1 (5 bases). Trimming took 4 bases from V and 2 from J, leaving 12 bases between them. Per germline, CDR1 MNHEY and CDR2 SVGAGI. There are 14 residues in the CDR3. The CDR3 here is CASSFGQGPYEQYS. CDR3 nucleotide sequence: TGTGCCAGCAGTTTCGGACAAGGTCCCTACGAGCAGTACTCC.

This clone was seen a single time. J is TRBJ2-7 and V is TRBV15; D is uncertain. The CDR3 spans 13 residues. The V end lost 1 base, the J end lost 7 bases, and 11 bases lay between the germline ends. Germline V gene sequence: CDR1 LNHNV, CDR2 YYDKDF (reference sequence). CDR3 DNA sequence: TGTGCCACCAGCAGAGCCCTACTGGGGGAGCAGTACTTC. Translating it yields CATSRALLGEQYF.

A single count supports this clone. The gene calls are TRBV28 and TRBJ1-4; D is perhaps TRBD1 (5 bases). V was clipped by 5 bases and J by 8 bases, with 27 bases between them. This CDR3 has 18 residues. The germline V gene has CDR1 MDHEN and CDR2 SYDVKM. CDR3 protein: CASSAYAPTGGGNEKLFF. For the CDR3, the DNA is TGTGCCAGCAGTGCTTATGCCCCCACCGGGGGGGGGAACGAAAAACTGTTTTTT.

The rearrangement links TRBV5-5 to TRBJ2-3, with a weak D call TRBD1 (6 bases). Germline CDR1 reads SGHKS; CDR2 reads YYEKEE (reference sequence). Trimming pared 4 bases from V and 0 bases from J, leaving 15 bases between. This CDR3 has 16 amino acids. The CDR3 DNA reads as TGTGCCAGCAGCCAACCGGACAGCTACAGCACAGATACGCAGTATTTT. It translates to CASSQPDSYSTDTQYF.

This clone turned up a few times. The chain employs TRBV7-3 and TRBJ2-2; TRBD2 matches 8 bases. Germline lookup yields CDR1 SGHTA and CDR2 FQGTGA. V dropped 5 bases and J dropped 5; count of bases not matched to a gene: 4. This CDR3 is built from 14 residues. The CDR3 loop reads CASSPPGGTGELFF. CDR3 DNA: TGTGCCAGCAGCCCCCCGGGGGGGACCGGGGAGCTGTTTTTT.

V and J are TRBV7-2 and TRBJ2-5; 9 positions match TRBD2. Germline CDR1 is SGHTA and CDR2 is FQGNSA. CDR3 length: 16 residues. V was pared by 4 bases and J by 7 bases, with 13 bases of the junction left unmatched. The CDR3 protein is CASSSPGATSGSTQYF. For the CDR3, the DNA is TGTGCCAGCAGCTCCCCGGGCGCGACTAGCGGATCGACCCAGTACTTC. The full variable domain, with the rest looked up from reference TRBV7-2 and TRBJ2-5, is GAGVSQSPSNKVTEKGKDVELRCDPISGHTALYWYRQSLGQGLEFLIYFQGNSAPDKSGLPSDRFSAERTGGSVSTLTIQRTQQEDSAVYLCASSSPGATSGSTQYFGPGTRLLVL.

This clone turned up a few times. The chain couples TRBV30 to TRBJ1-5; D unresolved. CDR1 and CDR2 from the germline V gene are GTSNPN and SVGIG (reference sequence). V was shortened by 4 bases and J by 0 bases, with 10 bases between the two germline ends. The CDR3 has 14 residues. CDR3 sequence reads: CAWTHRSSNQPQHF. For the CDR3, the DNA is TGTGCCTGGACCCACCGGAGTAGCAATCAGCCCCAGCATTTT.

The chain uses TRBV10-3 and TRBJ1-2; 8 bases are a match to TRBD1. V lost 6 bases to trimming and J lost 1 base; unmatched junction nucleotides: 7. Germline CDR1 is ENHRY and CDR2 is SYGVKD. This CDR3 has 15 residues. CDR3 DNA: TGTGCCATCAGGGACAGGGTACGGGTTAACTATGGCTACACCTTC. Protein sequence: CAIRDRVRVNYGYTF.

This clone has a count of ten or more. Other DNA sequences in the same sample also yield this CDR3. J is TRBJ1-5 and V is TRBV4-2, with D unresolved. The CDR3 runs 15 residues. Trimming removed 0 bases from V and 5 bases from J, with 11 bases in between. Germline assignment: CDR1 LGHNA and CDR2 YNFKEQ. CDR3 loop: CASSQDRAGYQPQHF. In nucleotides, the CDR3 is TGTGCCAGCAGCCAAGATAGGGCGGGGTATCAGCCCCAGCATTTT.

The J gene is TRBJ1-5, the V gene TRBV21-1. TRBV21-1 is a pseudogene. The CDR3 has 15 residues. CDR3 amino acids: CASSPDPETHQPQHF. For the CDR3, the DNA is TGTGCCAGCAGCCCTGACCCCGAAACCCATCAGCCCCAGCATTTT.

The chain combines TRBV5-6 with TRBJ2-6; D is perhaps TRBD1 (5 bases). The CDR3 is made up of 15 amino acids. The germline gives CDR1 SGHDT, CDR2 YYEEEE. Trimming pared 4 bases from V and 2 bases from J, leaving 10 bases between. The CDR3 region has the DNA TGTGCCAGCAGCAAGCAGGGAACTGGGGCCAACGTCCTGACTTTC. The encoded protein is CASSKQGTGANVLTF.

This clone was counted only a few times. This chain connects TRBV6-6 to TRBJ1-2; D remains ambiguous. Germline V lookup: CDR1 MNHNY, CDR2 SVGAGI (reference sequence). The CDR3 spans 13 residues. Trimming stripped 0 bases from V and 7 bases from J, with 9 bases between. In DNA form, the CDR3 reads TGTGCCAGCAGTTACTCGGACCAAGGTGGCTACACCTTC. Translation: CASSYSDQGGYTF.

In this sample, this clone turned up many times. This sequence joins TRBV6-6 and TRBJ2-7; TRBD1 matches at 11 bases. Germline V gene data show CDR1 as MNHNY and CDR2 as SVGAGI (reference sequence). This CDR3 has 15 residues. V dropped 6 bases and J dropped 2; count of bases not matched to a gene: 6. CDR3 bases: TGTGCCAGCAGATCTGGACAGGGGGCAGCCTACGAGCAGTACTTC. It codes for CASRSGQGAAYEQYF.

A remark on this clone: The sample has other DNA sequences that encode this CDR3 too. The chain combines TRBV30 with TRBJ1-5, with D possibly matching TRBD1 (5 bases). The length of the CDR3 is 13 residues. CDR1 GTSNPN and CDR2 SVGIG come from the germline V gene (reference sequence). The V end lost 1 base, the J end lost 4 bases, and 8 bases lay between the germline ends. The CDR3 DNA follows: TGTGCCTGGAGTGGGGGCGATAATCAGCCCCAGCATTTT. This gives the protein CAWSGGDNQPQHF.

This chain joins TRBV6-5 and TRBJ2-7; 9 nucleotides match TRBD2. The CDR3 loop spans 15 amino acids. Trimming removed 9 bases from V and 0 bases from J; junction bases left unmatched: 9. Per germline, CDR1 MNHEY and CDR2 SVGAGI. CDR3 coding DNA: TGTGCCAGTGGGGCTAGCGGGATACGCTCCTACGAGCAGTACTTC. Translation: CASGASGIRSYEQYF.

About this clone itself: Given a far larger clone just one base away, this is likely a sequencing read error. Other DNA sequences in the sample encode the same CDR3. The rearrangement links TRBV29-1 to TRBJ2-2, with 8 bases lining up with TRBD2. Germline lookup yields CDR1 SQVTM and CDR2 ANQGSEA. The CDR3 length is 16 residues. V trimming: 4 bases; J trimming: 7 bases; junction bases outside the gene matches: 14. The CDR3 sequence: CSVVGGPAGASGELFF. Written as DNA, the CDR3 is TGCAGCGTTGTAGGCGGTCCAGCGGGAGCTAGCGGGGAGCTGTTTTTT.

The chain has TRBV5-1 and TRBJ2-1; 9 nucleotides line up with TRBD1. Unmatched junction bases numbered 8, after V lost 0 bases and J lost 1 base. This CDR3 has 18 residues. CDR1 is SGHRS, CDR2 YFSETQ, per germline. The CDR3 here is CASSLGPPGQGSYNEQFF. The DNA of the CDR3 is TGCGCCAGCAGCTTGGGCCCCCCGGGACAGGGATCCTACAATGAGCAGTTCTTC. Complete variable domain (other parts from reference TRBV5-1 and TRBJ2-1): KAGVTQTPRYLIKTRGQQVTLSCSPISGHRSVSWYQQTPGQGLQFLFEYFSETQRNKGNFPGRFSGRQFSNSRSEMNVSTLELGDSALYLCASSLGPPGQGSYNEQFFGPGTRLTVL.

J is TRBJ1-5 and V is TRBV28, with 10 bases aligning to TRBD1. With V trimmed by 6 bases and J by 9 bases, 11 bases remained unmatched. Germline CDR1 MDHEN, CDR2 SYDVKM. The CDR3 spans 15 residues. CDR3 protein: CASRLGQGGEWPQHF. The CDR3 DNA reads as TGTGCCAGCAGACTAGGACAGGGGGGAGAGTGGCCCCAGCATTTT.